This TCR beta chain was obtained from a study of blood T cell repertoires in COVID-19. Study summary: T cells, B-cell-depleted T cells, or PBMCs supplied cDNA or gDNA.

The table came from immunoSEQ multiplex PCR; TCRdb's copy has only in-frame clones and leaves some out. The repertoire holds some 90,000 clones, with under 90% as singletons. The V gene's germline CDR1 is SGHDN and CDR2 FVKESK. J was trimmed by 10 bases and V by 5 bases; bases with no gene match: 8. The CDR3 sequence is 14 residues long. This clonotype was obtained from a human donor in a cohort sampled during active COVID-19. The J gene is TRBJ2-1, the V gene TRBV14, with 10 bases aligning to TRBD2. The sequencing sample was made of peripheral blood. CDR3 region: CASSVAGGLLEQFF. CDR3 sequence (DNA): TGTGCCAGCAGCGTAGCGGGAGGCCTACTCGAGCAGTTCTTC. The variable domain in full, with the rest retrieved from reference TRBV14 and TRBJ2-1, is EAGVTQFPSHSVIEKGQTVTLRCDPISGHDNLYWYRRVMGKEIKFLLHFVKESKQDESGMPNNRFLAERTGGTYSTLKVQPAELEDSGVYFCASSVAGGLLEQFFGPGTRLTVL.